Detailed here is one T cell receptor beta chain. The antigen is undetermined. This entry comes from a study of OX40 agonist ivuxolimab in advanced cancers. General study findings and limits: Averaged across samples, CD8+ T cells carried more expanded clones than CD4+ did.

Measured with immunoSEQ multiplex PCR; TCRdb has only the in-frame clones, and not every one. The sample yields 55,000 to 70,000 clones, roughly 90% seen once. The input for sequencing was CD4+ or CD8+ T cells sorted from blood, taken in a trial of the OX40 agonist ivuxolimab. The clonotype was recovered from an adult with an advanced solid tumor such as melanoma, head and neck, liver or kidney cancer.

The CDR3 DNA sequence: TGTGCCAGCAGCGCTGGGGGGGCAGGGGCCGGGTGGAACACTGAAGCTTTCTTT. As protein: CASSAGGAGAGWNTEAFF. The rearrangement joins TRBV11-2 to TRBJ1-1; a weak D match, TRBD1 (6 bases). CDR1 and CDR2 from the germline V gene are SGHAT and FQNNGV. Trimming shortened V by 5 bases and J by 1 base, and 23 bases separated the two germline ends. The CDR3 totals 18 residues. The whole variable domain, remainder taken from reference TRBV11-2 and TRBJ1-1, is EAGVAQSPRYKIIEKRQSVAFWCNPISGHATLYWYQQILGQGPKLLIQFQNNGVVDDSQLPKDRFSAERLKGVDSTLKIQPAKLEDSAVYLCASSAGGAGAGWNTEAFFGQGTRLTVV.